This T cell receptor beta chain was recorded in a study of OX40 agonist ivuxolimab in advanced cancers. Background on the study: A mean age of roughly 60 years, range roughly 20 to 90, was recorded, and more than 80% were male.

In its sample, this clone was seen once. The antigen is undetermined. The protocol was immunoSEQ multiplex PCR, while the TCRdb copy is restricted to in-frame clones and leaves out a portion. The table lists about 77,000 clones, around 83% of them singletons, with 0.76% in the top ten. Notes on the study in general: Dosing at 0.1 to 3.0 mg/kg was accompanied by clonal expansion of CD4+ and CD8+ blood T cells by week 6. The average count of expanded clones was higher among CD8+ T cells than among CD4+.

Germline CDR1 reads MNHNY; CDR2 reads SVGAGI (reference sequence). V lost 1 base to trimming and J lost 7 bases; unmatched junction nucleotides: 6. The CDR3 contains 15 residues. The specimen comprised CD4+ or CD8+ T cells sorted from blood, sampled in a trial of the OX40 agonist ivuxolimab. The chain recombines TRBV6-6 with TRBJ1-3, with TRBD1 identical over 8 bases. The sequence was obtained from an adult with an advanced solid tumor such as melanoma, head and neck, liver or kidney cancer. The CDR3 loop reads CASSYFTGGWNTIYF. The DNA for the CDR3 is TGTGCCAGCAGTTACTTTACAGGGGGTTGGAACACCATATATTTT.